In its sample, the clone carrying this T cell receptor beta chain was seen many times. Each CDR3 protein gets one entry after TCRdb re-called the RACE reads with MiXCR. The sample yields more than 250,000 distinct CDR3 sequences, roughly 8% seen once. The data were obtained in a study of human T cells and chemical hapten exposure. Looking at the study overall: The study enrolled mostly female patients with alopecia areata, totalis or universalis.

Trimming cost V 1 base and J 3 bases, with 8 bases left between them. Germline CDR1 reads SGHRS; CDR2 reads YFSETQ. The CDR3 runs 14 residues. Time point: pre-sensitization, week 0. Indicated treatment: therapeutic diphenylcyclopropenone sensitization with weekly scalp DPC. Specimen: whole blood, collected in connection with sensitization to the hapten diphenylcyclopropenone (DPC). The TCR sequence derives from a man between 18 and 29 years old with alopecia areata. Some clones in this sample may be carry-over from other donors' samples. The genes are TRBV5-1 and TRBJ1-5, with D tentatively TRBD1 (6 bases). The CDR3 DNA sequence: TGCGCCAGCAGCTTGTCGGGGGCCAATCAGCCCCAGCATTTT. Amino acid sequence: CASSLSGANQPQHF.